The present TCR beta chain was sequenced within a study of T cell responses to AZD1222 COVID-19 vaccine. In regard to this clone: What it recognizes is unknown.

Trimming removed 1 base from V and 4 bases from J, with 13 bases in between. The CDR3 consists of 15 residues. Germline V gene data show CDR1 as LNHDA and CDR2 as SQIVND (reference sequence). Only in-frame clones appear in the TCRdb table, and some are missing; sequencing was by immunoSEQ multiplex PCR. This table holds under 170,000 clones, around 95% found once. General study findings and limits: In all cases, repertoires were sampled only after the peak T cell response.

The sequences come from peripheral blood, collected on day 0 of AZD1222 vaccination. The gene calls are TRBV19 and TRBJ1-1; the D gene is possibly TRBD1 (6 bases). This clonotype was obtained from an adult in good health. The CDR3 bases are TGTGCCAGTAGTATAGTTTCAGGGGCTGGCACTGAAGCTTTCTTT. Its protein is CASSIVSGAGTEAFF.